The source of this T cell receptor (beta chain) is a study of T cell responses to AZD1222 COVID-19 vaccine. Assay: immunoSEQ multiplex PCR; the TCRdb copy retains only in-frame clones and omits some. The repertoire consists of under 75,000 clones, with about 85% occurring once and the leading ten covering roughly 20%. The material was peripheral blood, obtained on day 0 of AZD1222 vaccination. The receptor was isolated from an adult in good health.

The chain's CDR3 is CASSPSPGLEQFF. The CDR3 region has the DNA TGTGCCAGCAGCCCCTCTCCCGGCCTCGAGCAGTTCTTC. The V and J genes are TRBV7-9 and TRBJ2-1; the D is unclear. Per germline, CDR1 SEHNR and CDR2 FQNEAQ (reference sequence). This CDR3 is built from 13 residues. Trimming left V 5 bases short and J 10 bases short, with 15 bases between. The whole variable domain, filled in from reference TRBV7-9 and TRBJ2-1, reads DTGVSQNPRHKITKRGQNVTFRCDPISEHNRLYWYRQTLGQGPEFLTYFQNEAQLEKSRLLSDRFSAERPKGSFSTLEIQRTEQGDSAMYLCASSPSPGLEQFFGPGTRLTVL.